One sample yielded the 6 T cell receptor beta chains listed below, sequenced in a study of T cell repertoires in cytomegalovirus infection. Their target antigens are unknown. TCRdb reprocessed the reads with MiXCR, giving one entry per CDR3 protein. Seen here are about 900,000 distinct CDR3 sequences, 30% to 40% observed once, and the top ten hold around 15%. The sample was cultured CD8+ T cells from PBMCs, taken from culture after CMV antigen stimulation. These receptors were obtained from a human donor in good health (CMV status not recorded). Some clones in this sample may be carry-over from other donors' samples.

The chain uses TRBV27 and TRBJ2-5; no definite D call. The CDR3 runs 14 residues. Germline CDR1 is MNHEY and CDR2 is SMNVEV (reference sequence). Between the trimmed V and J ends, which lost 4 bases and 2 bases, there was a span of 11 bases. The CDR3, as DNA: TGTGCCAGCAGTTCTCGGGTGATACAAGAGACCCAGTACTTC. Its protein is CASSSRVIQETQYF.

The chain employs TRBV27 and TRBJ2-2; D unresolved. The CDR3 totals 15 residues. The V and J ends lost 5 bases and 0 bases respectively, with 10 bases between them. Germline CDR1 is MNHEY and CDR2 is SMNVEV (reference sequence). CDR3 DNA: TGTGCCAGCAGTATTTACTCGGCGAACACCGGGGAGCTGTTTTTT. Protein: CASSIYSANTGELFF.

This clonotype was observed at least ten times. The CDR3 reads CASSPNGQFYEQYV. CDR3 DNA sequence: TGTGCCAGCAGCCCTAATGGACAGTTTTACGAGCAGTACGTC. The chain couples TRBV7-6 to TRBJ2-7; possibly TRBD1 for D (6 bases). The CDR3 runs 14 residues. Germline V gives CDR1 SGHVS, CDR2 FNYEAQ. The V end was cut by 5 bases, the J end by 4 bases, with 15 bases between.

The chain combines TRBV27 with TRBJ2-4; D is possibly TRBD1 (6 bases). Trimming removed 1 base at V and 0 bases at J, with 10 bases between. The CDR3 is 16 residues long. Per germline, CDR1 MNHEY and CDR2 SMNVEV (reference sequence). The CDR3 spells CASSLLGDIAKNIQYF. DNA of the CDR3: TGTGCCAGCAGTTTATTGGGGGACATAGCCAAAAACATTCAGTACTTC.

This sequence joins TRBV11-2 and TRBJ2-1, with 11 bases matching TRBD2. The trim removed 4 bases at V and 12 bases at J, leaving 20 bases unmatched. This CDR3 spans 18 amino acids. CDR1 is SGHAT and CDR2 is FQNNGV in the germline V gene. CDR3 DNA: TGTGCCAGCAGCTCGCCTCGCCTAGCGGGGGGCCTATACGGCAGGCAGTTCTTC. It encodes CASSSPRLAGGLYGRQFF.

V and J are TRBV6-5 and TRBJ2-6; 11 positions match TRBD1. The germline gives CDR1 MNHEY, CDR2 SVGAGI. The trim removed 2 bases at V and 0 bases at J, leaving 6 bases unmatched. The CDR3 has 19 amino acids. DNA for the CDR3: TGTGCCAGCAGTTACGACTGGGACAGGGGGAGCTCTGGGGCCAACGTCCTGACTTTC. Residues: CASSYDWDRGSSGANVLTF.